This is a list of T cell receptor beta chains from one sample in a study of PD-1 blockade in classical Hodgkin lymphoma. Clones were sequenced by immunoSEQ multiplex PCR, and TCRdb holds only the in-frame ones, with some missing. The data hold about 11,000 clones, with around four fifths observed a single time. This material consisted of peripheral blood mononuclear cells (PBMCs), taken before the second cycle of nivolumab. The receptors originated from a human donor with classical Hodgkin lymphoma. Both conserved end residues are part of each CDR3. The order of the fields is V gene, clone size, D gene, J gene, CDR3 protein, CDR3 DNA. A D gene is named only where the DNA matches it firmly. Not every row has a clone size; where given, it reads once, few, many or a size class.

>TRBV7-6|.|.|TRBJ2-5
CASRRELALQETQYF
TGTGCCAGCAGGCGTGAGTTAGCCCTCCAAGAGACCCAGTACTTC
>TRBV5-1|.|TRBD1|TRBJ2-5
CASSLHPGQQETQYF
TGCGCCAGCAGCTTGCACCCGGGACAGCAAGAGACCCAGTACTTC
>TRBV5-6|.|TRBD2|TRBJ2-7
CASSFGQRGRYEQYF
TGTGCCAGCAGCTTCGGTCAGCGGGGCCGCTACGAGCAGTACTTC
>TRBV27|.|.|TRBJ1-2
CASSQGLANYGHTF
TGTGCCAGCAGCCAGGGGCTGGCTAACTATGGCCACACCTTC
>TRBV7-3|.|TRBD1|TRBJ2-2
CASSRGQGPGELFF
TGTGCCAGCAGCCGCGGACAGGGCCCCGGGGAGCTGTTTTTT
>TRBV14|.|.|TRBJ1-1
CASSQLRAGVGDTEAFF
TGTGCCAGCAGCCAACTGCGGGCAGGGGTAGGGGACACTGAAGCTTTCTTT
>TRBV4-1|.|.|TRBJ2-1
CASSHLRRPLLDEQFF
TGCGCCAGCAGCCATTTACGTAGACCCCTGTTGGATGAGCAGTTCTTC
>TRBV2|once|TRBD2|TRBJ2-1
CASSLNGLAWFF
TGTGCCAGCAGTCTCAATGGACTAGCCTGGTTCTTC
>TRBV5-8|.|TRBD1|TRBJ2-7
CASRTYTGTEISYEQYF
TGTGCCAGCAGAACTTATACCGGGACAGAGATTTCCTACGAGCAGTACTTC
>TRBV5-4|.|TRBD1|TRBJ2-7
CASSSTSSGQGLKQYF
TGTGCCAGCAGCTCCACCTCATCCGGACAGGGCCTAAAGCAGTACTTC
>TRBV4-1|.|.|TRBJ2-5
CASSQGTVQGSETQYF
TGCGCCAGCAGCCAAGGGACAGTACAGGGATCAGAGACCCAGTACTTC
>TRBV27|.|TRBD1|TRBJ2-1
CASSSFQGAYNEQFF
TGTGCCAGCAGTTCTTTCCAGGGGGCGTACAATGAGCAGTTCTTC
>TRBV25-1|.|.|TRBJ2-1
CATGHNEQFF
TGTGCCACCGGGCACAATGAGCAGTTCTTC
>TRBV28|.|TRBD1|TRBJ2-4
CASTPPTGSKNIQYF
TGTGCCAGCACCCCTCCGACAGGGTCCAAAAACATTCAGTACTTC
>TRBV15|.|.|TRBJ2-6
CATSRDRGSGANVLTF
TGTGCCACCAGCAGAGACAGGGGCTCTGGGGCCAACGTCCTGACTTTC
>TRBV15|.|.|TRBJ1-1
CATSGGNREAFF
TGTGCCACCAGTGGAGGAAATAGGGAAGCTTTCTTT
>TRBV30|.|TRBD1|TRBJ1-1
CAWSRSRTGWVTEAFF
TGTGCCTGGTCTCGATCACGGACAGGGTGGGTCACTGAAGCTTTCTTT
>TRBV9|few|.|TRBJ2-5
CASSVMGKETQYF
TGTGCCAGCAGCGTAATGGGCAAAGAGACCCAGTACTTC
>TRBV30|.|.|TRBJ1-2
CAWSNSYGYTF
TGTGCCTGGAGTAACAGCTATGGCTACACCTTC
>TRBV5-1|few|TRBD1|TRBJ1-1
CASSRGLNTEAFF
TGCGCCAGCAGCAGGGGGCTAAACACTGAAGCTTTCTTT
>TRBV10-3|.|TRBD2|TRBJ2-3
CAIDRGGSDTQYF
TGTGCCATAGATCGGGGGGGGTCGGATACGCAGTATTTT
>TRBV11-2|.|.|TRBJ1-1
CASSFTGGYTEAFF
TGTGCCAGCAGCTTCACTGGGGGGTACACTGAAGCTTTCTTT
>TRBV7-9|.|.|TRBJ2-7
CASSLAQGAVYEQYF
TGTGCCAGCAGCTTAGCGCAGGGTGCCGTCTACGAGCAGTACTTC
>TRBV27|.|.|TRBJ2-2
CASSLTNPPRELFF
TGTGCCAGCAGTTTAACTAATCCCCCCCGGGAGCTGTTTTTT
>TRBV15|.|TRBD1|TRBJ2-5
CATSRLKPQGDETQYF
TGTGCCACCAGCAGACTCAAACCACAGGGGGATGAGACCCAGTACTTC
>TRBV7-2|.|.|TRBJ1-2
CASSLDGVGRGYTF
TGTGCCAGCAGCTTAGATGGGGTAGGCCGGGGCTACACCTTC
>TRBV6-6|.|TRBD1|TRBJ1-4
CASSRGQETYEKLFF
TGTGCCAGCAGCCGAGGACAGGAAACATATGAAAAACTGTTTTTT
>TRBV15|few|TRBD1|TRBJ1-3
CATGQGSGNTIYF
TGTGCCACCGGACAGGGCTCTGGAAACACCATATATTTT
>TRBV6-5|.|.|TRBJ2-6
CASSYSGGLGANVLTF
TGTGCCAGCAGTTACTCTGGGGGGCTCGGGGCCAACGTCCTGACTTTC
>TRBV7-3|once|.|TRBJ1-1
CASSPSRVGTEAFF
TGTGCCAGCAGCCCTAGCAGGGTAGGCACTGAAGCTTTCTTT
>TRBV28|.|TRBD1|TRBJ1-5
CASSTGGNQPQHF
TGTGCCAGCAGTACAGGGGGCAATCAGCCCCAGCATTTT
>TRBV6-4|.|TRBD1|TRBJ1-6
CASSDSTGGNSPLHF
TGTGCCAGCAGTGACTCGACAGGGGGCAATTCACCCCTCCACTTT
>TRBV5-1|.|TRBD1|TRBJ2-1
CASSLMDRGIYNEQFF
TGCGCCAGCAGCTTGATGGACAGGGGAATTTACAATGAGCAGTTCTTC
>TRBV7-9|.|TRBD2|TRBJ2-7
CASSLSETSSNEQYF
TGTGCCAGCAGCTTATCGGAGACTAGCAGTAACGAGCAGTACTTC
>TRBV5-4|.|.|TRBJ2-7
CASSLERAGYEQYF
TGTGCCAGCAGCTTGGAGAGGGCAGGGTACGAGCAGTACTTC
>TRBV30|few|.|TRBJ1-2
CAWSVVGAGGYTF
TGTGCCTGGAGTGTGGTAGGGGCTGGTGGCTACACCTTC
>TRBV18|.|TRBD1|TRBJ1-1
CASSLLPSTGGATEAFF
TGTGCCAGCTCACTCCTTCCATCGACAGGGGGCGCAACTGAAGCTTTCTTT
>TRBV9|.|.|TRBJ1-2
CASSVNYGYTF
TGTGCCAGCAGCGTCAACTATGGCTACACCTTC
>TRBV9|.|.|TRBJ2-3
CASSVGGMGTDTQYF
TGTGCCAGCAGCGTAGGAGGGATGGGCACAGATACGCAGTATTTT
>TRBV11-1|.|.|TRBJ2-7
CASSRVQGNSYEQYF
TGTGCCAGCAGTCGTGTCCAGGGAAACTCCTACGAGCAGTACTTC
>TRBV5-1|.|.|TRBJ2-3
CASSLDAGIRTDTQYF
TGCGCCAGCAGCTTGGACGCAGGGATCCGCACAGATACGCAGTATTTT
>TRBV2|.|.|TRBJ2-7
CASSDPGHRSSYEQYF
TGTGCCAGCAGTGATCCGGGACACCGAAGCTCCTACGAGCAGTACTTC
>TRBV11-2|.|TRBD1|TRBJ2-1
CASSSLRDRGDEQFF
TGTGCCAGCAGCTCTCTCCGGGACAGGGGTGATGAGCAGTTCTTC
>TRBV6-1|.|.|TRBJ1-2
CASMVGGQANYGYTF
TGTGCCAGCATGGTCGGGGGGCAAGCTAACTATGGCTACACCTTC
>TRBV1|.|.|TRBJ2-3
CTSSRQGASSTDTQYF
TGCACCAGCAGCCGACAGGGGGCCTCTAGCACAGATACGCAGTATTTT
>TRBV28|.|.|TRBJ2-7
CASSLFSGKRYF
TGTGCCAGCAGTTTATTTTCGGGTAAGAGGTACTTC
>TRBV28|once|.|TRBJ1-6
CASMHFLTVSSYNSPLHF
TGTGCCAGCATGCATTTCCTGACAGTCAGCTCCTATAATTCACCCCTCCACTTT
>TRBV2|.|.|TRBJ1-1
CASSGDTLNTEAFF
TGTGCCAGCAGTGGGGACACCTTGAACACTGAAGCTTTCTTT
>TRBV18|.|TRBD1|TRBJ2-1
CASSRGQQRREVPYNEQFF
TGTGCCAGCTCACGGGGACAGCAAAGGAGAGAGGTTCCCTACAATGAGCAGTTCTTC